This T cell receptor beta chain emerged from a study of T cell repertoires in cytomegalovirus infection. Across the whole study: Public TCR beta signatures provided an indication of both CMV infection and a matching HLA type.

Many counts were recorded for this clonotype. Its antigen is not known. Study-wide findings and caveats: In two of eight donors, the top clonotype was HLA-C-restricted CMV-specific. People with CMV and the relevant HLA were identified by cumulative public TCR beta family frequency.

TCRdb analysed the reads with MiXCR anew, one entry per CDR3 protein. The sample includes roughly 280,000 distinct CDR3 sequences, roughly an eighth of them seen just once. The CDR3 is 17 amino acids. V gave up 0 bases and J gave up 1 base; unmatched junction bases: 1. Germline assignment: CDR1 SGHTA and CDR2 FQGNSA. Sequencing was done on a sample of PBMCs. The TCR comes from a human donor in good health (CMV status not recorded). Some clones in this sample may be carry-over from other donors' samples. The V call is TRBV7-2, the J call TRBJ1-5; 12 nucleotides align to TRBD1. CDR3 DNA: TGTGCCAGCAGCTTAGCGGGACAGGGGGCGAGCAATCAGCCCCAGCATTTT. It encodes CASSLAGQGASNQPQHF.